This TCR beta chain was profiled in a study of CD8+CD57+ T cells in acquired aplastic anemia. Findings and caveats of the study: The study identified under 30 CD8+ CDR3 sequences shared by patients and controls.

Genomic DNA constituted the template upon which TCR beta VDJ and CDR3 profiling was performed. TCRdb itself ran the reads through MiXCR, one entry per CDR3 protein. The sample carries 120,000 or so distinct CDR3 sequences, about 43% recorded once. Only a few counts were recorded for this clonotype. Its target is not known. The V gene lost 4 bases and the J gene lost 1 base, with 7 bases spanning the gap. There are 14 residues in the CDR3. Germline CDR1 and CDR2: LGHDT and YNNKEL (reference sequence). By flow cytometry, patients selected for sequencing had shown an expansion of CD8+CD57+ cells. The enrolled patients all had severe acquired aplastic anemia. Among the patients, none had received any therapy at the time of blood sampling.

The chain is built from TRBV3-1 and TRBJ1-4, with no clear D. This sequence was found in a human donor with aplastic anemia. Sequencing was performed on sorted CD4+, CD8+, or CD8+CD57+ T cells (not recorded which) from PBMCs. CDR3 loop: CASSPAVTNEKLFF. The CDR3 DNA follows: TGTGCCAGCAGCCCAGCGGTAACTAATGAAAAACTGTTTTTT.